A selection of T cell receptor beta chains follows, all from one sample in a study of blood T cell repertoires in COVID-19. This table comes from immunoSEQ multiplex PCR, and its TCRdb copy is limited to in-frame clones, with some not included. The table has approximately 170,000 clones, approximately 85% seen once. The sample was PBMCs or T cells enriched from blood (not recorded which). The receptor source for this set is a woman aged 18-35 years who had recovered from COVID-19. CDR3s include the opening cysteine and the closing phenylalanine or tryptophan. The order of the fields is J gene, V gene, CDR3 protein.

>TRBJ1-1|TRBV7-9
CASSLQSGTGVNTEAFF
>TRBJ1-2|TRBV5-1
CASRLTGGDGYTF
>TRBJ2-7|TRBV5-4
CASSSAGAEQYF
>TRBJ2-7|TRBV7-8
CASSFRQGGEQYF
>TRBJ2-7|TRBV29-1
CSVVWSGNMYEQYF
>TRBJ1-2|TRBV21-1
CASSKEGGRQGANGYTF
>TRBJ1-4|TRBV28
CASSAGGQKEKLFF
>TRBJ2-2|TRBV15
CATSRVGPRFNTGELFF
>TRBJ1-6|TRBV20-1
CSASGPGGGNSPLHF
>TRBJ1-1|TRBV19
CASSTDRELYTEAFF
>TRBJ2-7|TRBV28
CASSHDREATHEQYF
>TRBJ1-2|TRBV5-1
CASSLEAGANYGYTF
>TRBJ2-7|TRBV2
CASKRPSGGILDEQYF
>TRBJ2-3|TRBV4-3
CASSQDLAGGGADTQYF
>TRBJ2-1|TRBV19
CASSIGGRVINEQFF
>TRBJ1-1|TRBV3-1/TRBV3-2
CASSQVARLNTEAFF
>TRBJ1-5|TRBV6-5
CASSPQEYSNQPQHF
>TRBJ2-1|TRBV19
CASSIETGAWGNEQFF
>TRBJ2-2|TRBV28
CASSSPAQGRPGELFF
>TRBJ2-3|TRBV9
CASSVAGLVTDTQYF
>TRBJ2-5|TRBV11-2
CASGSFYIGGSQETQYF
>TRBJ1-4|TRBV5-1
CASSPPGTNPLRVEKLFF
>TRBJ1-2|TRBV5-6
CASSAGTGIYRYGYTF
>TRBJ1-4|TRBV19
CASKSRGNEKLFF
>TRBJ2-7|TRBV27
CASSLSPSGGYEQYF
>TRBJ2-7|TRBV10-2
CASSEGRLSYEQYF
>TRBJ1-1|TRBV7-9
CASSPRAVAEAFF
>TRBJ2-3|TRBV7-6
CASTSSGTDTQYF
>TRBJ1-6|TRBV28
CASSPHTGGGNSPLHF
>TRBJ2-1|TRBV7-2
CASSLVWQTYNEQFF
>TRBJ1-2|TRBV5-1
CASFGGAAPNYGYTF
>TRBJ2-3|TRBV5-5
CASSLVGGDTDTQYF
>TRBJ1-1|TRBV9
CASSGGDSVDTEAFF
>TRBJ2-1|TRBV27
CASSFQGKQFF
>TRBJ2-7|TRBV12-3/TRBV12-4
CASRGDTNYEQYF
>TRBJ1-2|TRBV11-2
CASSQSGGYTF
>TRBJ2-1|TRBV7-2
CASSFQQGRDEQFF
>TRBJ1-5|TRBV29-1
CSVGTGYSNQPQHF
>TRBJ1-6|TRBV7-2
CASSLPIPGQGKEPPLHF
>TRBJ2-3|TRBV4-3
CASSQENGPDTQYF
>TRBJ2-7|TRBV5-4
CASSLGLAASYEQYF
>TRBJ2-3|TRBV28
CASITGGTSVYTQYF
>TRBJ2-1|TRBV4-2
CASSQVSVYNEQFF
>TRBJ2-3|TRBV4-2
CASSRPGLAGGGTDTQYF
>TRBJ2-2|TRBV14
CASSQVVTSGVGHTGELFF
>TRBJ2-1|TRBV6-5
CASSYRGTENNEQFF
>TRBJ2-2|TRBV18
CASSPVAGGGTGELFF
>TRBJ1-1|TRBV5-1
CASSLDGEGGTEAFF
>TRBJ2-7|TRBV5-4
CASSLKSLGQGRPYEQYF
>TRBJ1-5|TRBV27
CASSPDRDIEEGQPQHF
>TRBJ2-1|TRBV28
CATQQGVIGNEQFF
>TRBJ1-2|TRBV7-9
CASSKDGTDYGYTF
>TRBJ1-1|TRBV5-1
CASSPTGGSTEAFF
>TRBJ1-1|TRBV28
CASSFSLGSGGPGNTEAFF
>TRBJ2-6|TRBV5-4
CASSYTRQGSGANVLTF
>TRBJ1-1|TRBV20-1
CSASRQLNTEAFF
>TRBJ1-3|TRBV9
CASSVGTSGQGASGNTIYF